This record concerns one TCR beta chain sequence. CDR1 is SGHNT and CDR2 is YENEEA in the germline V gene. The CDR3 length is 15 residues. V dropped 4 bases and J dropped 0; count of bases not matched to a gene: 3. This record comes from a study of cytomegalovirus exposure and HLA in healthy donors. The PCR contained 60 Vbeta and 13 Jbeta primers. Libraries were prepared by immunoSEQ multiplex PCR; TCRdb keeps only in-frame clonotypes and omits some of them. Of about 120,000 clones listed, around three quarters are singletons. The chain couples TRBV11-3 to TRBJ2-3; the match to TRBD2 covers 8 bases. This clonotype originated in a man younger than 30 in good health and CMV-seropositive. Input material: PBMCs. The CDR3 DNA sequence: TGTGCCAGCAGCTCGCGGGAGGCTAGCACAGATACGCAGTATTTT. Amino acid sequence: CASSSREASTDTQYF.